What follows are 27 T cell receptor beta chains derived from one specimen sequenced in a study of T cell responses to AZD1222 COVID-19 vaccine. Only in-frame clones appear in the TCRdb table, and some are missing; sequencing was by immunoSEQ multiplex PCR. The sample consists of about 130,000 clones, about 90% of them appearing once. The sequencing used peripheral blood, collected 28 days after the second AZD1222 dose. The receptors here all came from an adult who received the AZD1222 COVID-19 vaccine.

A single count supports this clone. This chain connects TRBV19 to TRBJ1-5, with 7 bases lining up with TRBD1. CDR3 length: 13 amino acids. Trimming removed 10 bases from V and 4 bases from J; junction bases left unmatched: 7. The V gene's germline CDR1 is LNHDA and CDR2 SQIVND (reference sequence). The CDR3 sequence is CATSDRTNQPQHF. The CDR3 coding sequence is TGTGCCACCTCGGACAGGACAAATCAGCCCCAGCATTTT.

The V and J genes are TRBV27 and TRBJ2-2, with 8 bases lining up with TRBD1. Germline values: CDR1 MNHEY, CDR2 SMNVEV (reference sequence). The CDR3 is made up of 15 amino acids. Unmatched junction bases numbered 4, after V lost 3 bases and J lost 4 bases. CDR3 in amino acids: CASSFQGAGTGELFF. CDR3 DNA sequence: TGTGCCAGCAGTTTCCAGGGGGCCGGCACCGGGGAGCTGTTTTTT.

This sequence joins TRBV7-9 and TRBJ2-1, with TRBD2 matching 10 bases. The CDR3 runs to 15 residues. V was pared by 7 bases and J by 2 bases, with 5 bases of the junction left unmatched. Per the germline V gene, CDR1 is SEHNR and CDR2 is FQNEAQ (reference sequence). DNA of the CDR3: TGTGCCAGCACCTTGACTAGCGGGCCCTACAATGAGCAGTTCTTC. The encoded protein is CASTLTSGPYNEQFF.

V usage is TRBV19 and J usage is TRBJ2-3; unclear D gene. This CDR3 has 14 residues. The V and J ends lost 5 bases and 2 bases respectively, with 11 bases between them. Germline CDR1 is LNHDA and CDR2 is SQIVND (reference sequence). CDR3: CASSAQVSTDTQYF. The CDR3 DNA reads TGTGCCAGTAGTGCGCAGGTCTCCACAGATACGCAGTATTTT.

The V gene is TRBV6-5, the J gene TRBJ2-2; D could derive from TRBD1 or TRBD2 (5 bases each). The CDR3 contains 15 residues. V was trimmed by 8 bases and J by 0 bases, leaving 13 bases between them. Germline CDR1 MNHEY, CDR2 SVGAGI. The chain's CDR3 is CASGEGRPNTGELFF. CDR3 DNA: TGTGCCAGCGGAGAGGGACGCCCGAACACCGGGGAGCTGTTTTTT.

V and J are TRBV24-1 and TRBJ2-7, with TRBD1 identical over 8 bases. The trim removed 4 bases at V and 6 bases at J, leaving 7 bases unmatched. Germline CDR1 reads KGHDR; CDR2 reads SFDVKD. This CDR3 region has 14 residues. In DNA form, the CDR3 reads TGTGCCACCAGTGACAATGGACAGGGTGGCGAGCAGTACTTC. It translates to CATSDNGQGGEQYF.

This clone appeared a few times. This chain links TRBV12-3 or TRBV12-4 with TRBJ2-7, with D perhaps TRBD1 (5 bases). This CDR3 has 13 amino acids. Trimming removed 8 bases from V and 1 base from J, with 12 bases in between. The CDR3 here is CASGITGSYEQYF. Written as DNA, the CDR3 is TGTGCCAGCGGAATTACAGGATCCTACGAGCAGTACTTC.

This clone has just one count. The rearrangement links TRBV5-1 to TRBJ2-7; no firm D call. Germline CDR1 and CDR2: SGHRS and YFSETQ. Trimming took off 0 bases at V and 5 bases at J, with 12 bases between the two ends. The CDR3 totals 14 residues. CDR3 residues: CASSLGYGPHEQYF. DNA of the CDR3: TGCGCCAGCAGCTTGGGGTACGGTCCCCACGAGCAGTACTTC.

The V call is TRBV5-4, the J call TRBJ2-5, with D perhaps matching TRBD2 (6 bases). V shed 2 bases and J shed 2 bases, with 10 bases lying between them. This CDR3 contains 14 residues. Germline CDR1 SGHNT, CDR2 YYREEE (reference sequence). Here the CDR3 reads CASSLSLAQETQYF. In DNA, the CDR3 is TGTGCCAGCAGCTTAAGTCTAGCGCAAGAGACCCAGTACTTC.

V usage is TRBV18 and J usage is TRBJ2-1, with a tentative D call TRBD1 (5 bases). CDR1 is KGHSH and CDR2 is LQKENI in the germline V gene. V lost 4 bases and J 1 base, leaving 17 bases between the germline ends. This CDR3 contains 17 residues. CDR3 nucleotides: TGTGCCAGCTCACTGCCGAAGGGGCAAAGTTCCTACAATGAGCAGTTCTTC. It encodes CASSLPKGQSSYNEQFF.

A single count supports this clone. The gene calls are TRBV2 and TRBJ2-6, with D possibly being TRBD1 or TRBD2 (5 bases each). The CDR3 has 15 residues. The germline V gene encodes CDR1 SNHLY and CDR2 FYNNEI. With 7 bases removed from V and 0 bases from J, the gap between germline ends came to 10 bases. CDR3 amino acids: CASIGAVSGANVLTF. The CDR3 nucleotides read TGTGCCAGCATCGGGGCCGTCTCTGGGGCCAACGTCCTGACTTTC.

The rearrangement links TRBV7-9 to TRBJ2-3, with D uncertain. The length of the CDR3 is 14 residues. Germline CDR1 reads SEHNR; CDR2 reads FQNEAQ (reference sequence). The V end was cut by 5 bases, the J end by 3 bases, with 12 bases between. CDR3 in amino acids: CASSLTTGTDTQYF. The CDR3 DNA reads as TGTGCCAGCAGCCTCACGACTGGGACAGATACGCAGTATTTT.

The J gene is TRBJ2-7, the V gene TRBV7-2; D gene unclear. V lost 2 bases to trimming and J lost 2 bases, with 13 bases between them. In germline, CDR1 is SGHTA, CDR2 FQGNSA. CDR3 length: 15 amino acids. CDR3 bases: TGTGCCAGCAGCTTAAATCCAGGCCTTCCCTACGAGCAGTACTTC. It yields the protein CASSLNPGLPYEQYF.

The chain links TRBV6-4 to TRBJ2-3, with TRBD2 matching 10 bases. V lost 3 bases and J lost 4; bases outside the gene matches: 4. Germline CDR1 reads MRHNA; CDR2 reads SNTAGT. This CDR3 contains 15 residues. The CDR3 DNA is TGTGCCAGCAGTGATAAACTAGCGGGACCAGATACGCAGTATTTT. Its protein is CASSDKLAGPDTQYF.

V and J are TRBV3-1 (or the pseudogene TRBV3-2) and TRBJ2-7, with TRBD2 identical over 10 bases. V gave up 1 base and J gave up 5 bases; unmatched junction bases: 2. The CDR3 loop spans 14 amino acids. The germline CDR1 and CDR2 sequences are LGHDT and YNNKEL (reference sequence). The CDR3 bases are TGTGCCAGCAGCCAAGTGGGACTAGCGAACGAGCAGTACTTC. Translated: CASSQVGLANEQYF.

This clone appeared a few times. The CDR3 spells CASSKPGYYGYTF. In DNA form, the CDR3 reads TGTGCCAGCAGCAAACCAGGGTACTATGGCTACACCTTC. V usage is TRBV7-2 and J usage is TRBJ1-2, with D perhaps TRBD1 (5 bases). This CDR3 is 13 amino acids long. Trimming pared 5 bases from V and 3 bases from J, leaving 10 bases between. Germline-derived CDR1 and CDR2 are SGHTA and FQGNSA.

J is TRBJ1-1 and V is TRBV28, with D possibly TRBD1 on 6 matching bases. V was shortened by 2 bases and J by 10 bases, with 11 bases between the two germline ends. CDR1 and CDR2 from the germline V gene are MDHEN and SYDVKM. The length of the CDR3 is 12 residues. CDR3 region: CASSLRGQRAFF. The CDR3 DNA reads as TGTGCCAGCAGTTTAAGGGGACAAAGAGCTTTCTTT.

The rearrangement joins TRBV15 to TRBJ2-2; 7 positions match TRBD1. Unmatched junction bases numbered 2, after V lost 1 base and J lost 3 bases. The germline gives CDR1 LNHNV, CDR2 YYDKDF (reference sequence). There are 15 residues in the CDR3. The CDR3 region is CATSRGGGDTGELFF. The CDR3 region has the DNA TGTGCCACCAGCAGAGGAGGGGGCGACACCGGGGAGCTGTTTTTT.

CDR3 nucleotides: TGTGCCTGTATAGGACAGGGGAAGGGGAGCACTGAAGCTTTCTTT. Amino acids: CACIGQGKGSTEAFF. The chain uses TRBV30 and TRBJ1-1, with 9 bases lining up with TRBD1. Per the germline V gene, CDR1 is GTSNPN and CDR2 is SVGIG (reference sequence). Unmatched junction bases numbered 12, after V lost 6 bases and J lost 4 bases. This CDR3 contains 15 residues. Combining the CDR3 with reference TRBV30 and TRBJ1-1 gives the whole variable domain SQTIHQWPATLVQPVGSPLSLECTVEGTSNPNLYWYRQAAGRGLQLLFYSVGIGQISSEVPQNLSASRPQDRQFILSSKKLLLSDSGFYLCACIGQGKGSTEAFFGQGTRLTVV.

This clone was observed a single time. The V call is TRBV18, the J call TRBJ2-1, with 12 bases aligning to TRBD1. Losses at the gene ends were 4 bases for V and 1 base for J; bases not matched to a gene: 14. CDR3 length: 20 amino acids. Germline assignment: CDR1 KGHSH and CDR2 LQKENI. As DNA, the CDR3 is TGTGCCAGCTCACTAAGAACCGGGACAGGGGGCACATTATCCTACAATGAGCAGTTCTTC. This encodes CASSLRTGTGGTLSYNEQFF.

This chain uses TRBV7-2 with TRBJ1-1; D may be TRBD1 (5 bases). This CDR3 is built from 13 residues. Germline V gene sequence: CDR1 SGHTA, CDR2 FQGNSA. The V and J ends lost 6 bases and 3 bases respectively, with 11 bases between them. The CDR3 bases are TGTGCCAGCAGACCCCAGGGCTACACTGAAGCTTTCTTT. Protein sequence: CASRPQGYTEAFF.

This chain connects TRBV3-1 (or the pseudogene TRBV3-2) to TRBJ2-5, with 11 bases identical to TRBD2. The CDR3 length is 17 residues. The germline CDR1 and CDR2 sequences are LGHDT and YNNKEL (reference sequence). With 11 bases clipped from V and 1 base from J, the junction kept 15 bases outside the gene matches. The CDR3 reads CASRKGGTSGAQETQYF. The CDR3 DNA follows: TGTGCCTCCCGTAAGGGGGGGACTAGCGGAGCCCAAGAGACCCAGTACTTC.

This sequence joins TRBV6-5 and TRBJ1-1; 9 nucleotides agree with TRBD1. The CDR3 is 13 residues long. CDR1 is MNHEY, CDR2 SVGAGI, per germline. With 6 bases clipped from V and 11 bases from J, the junction kept 10 bases outside the gene matches. CDR3 in DNA: TGTGCCAGCAGCTTGGGACAGGGTTTTTCGGCTTTCTTT. Translated, it gives CASSLGQGFSAFF.

CDR3 amino acids: CASSWDSSEAFF. The CDR3 DNA sequence: TGTGCCAGCAGCTGGGACAGCAGTGAAGCTTTCTTT. The chain has TRBV5-4 and TRBJ1-1; 7 bases line up with TRBD1. With 3 bases clipped from V and 7 bases from J, the junction kept 3 bases outside the gene matches. Germline V gene sequence: CDR1 SGHNT, CDR2 YYREEE (reference sequence). CDR3 length equals 12 residues.

The chain couples TRBV7-2 to TRBJ2-3; 9 nucleotides line up with TRBD2. Per germline, CDR1 SGHTA and CDR2 FQGNSA. The V and J ends lost 4 bases and 9 bases, in that order; junction bases with no gene match: 5. The CDR3 has 13 amino acids. CDR3 region: CASSSRLAATQYF. The CDR3 DNA reads as TGTGCCAGCAGCTCCAGACTAGCGGCAACGCAGTATTTT.

The chain links TRBV28 to TRBJ2-7, with D perhaps TRBD1 (5 bases). Germline CDR1 is MDHEN and CDR2 is SYDVKM. V lost 7 bases, J lost 5 bases, and 12 bases lay in between. The CDR3 spans 12 residues. CDR3 amino acids: CASNSRVDEQYF. Written as DNA, the CDR3 is TGTGCCAGCAACTCCAGGGTGGACGAGCAGTACTTC. Looking up the rest from reference TRBV28 and TRBJ2-7 gives the full variable domain: DVKVTQSSRYLVKRTGEKVFLECVQDMDHENMFWYRQDPGLGLRLIYFSYDVKMKEKGDIPEGYSVSREKKERFSLILESASTNQTSMYLCASNSRVDEQYFGPGTRLTVT.

This sequence joins TRBV5-6 and TRBJ2-7, with TRBD2 matching 13 bases. This CDR3 region has 18 residues. Trimming removed 0 bases from V and 2 bases from J; junction bases left unmatched: 8. Germline V gene lookup returns CDR1 SGHDT and CDR2 YYEEEE. CDR3 in DNA: TGTGCCAGCAGCTTGGCGGGACTAGCGGGACCAAGTGCCTACGAGCAGTACTTC. Protein product: CASSLAGLAGPSAYEQYF.